This T cell receptor (beta chain) was sequenced for a study of T cells in Graves' hyperthyroidism and ophthalmopathy (dated by TCRdb to about 2019). Background on the whole study: Peripheral blood samples were taken at initial diagnosis, before any treatment was given. The approximately 90 discovery patients were divided at random into training and test sets in a 7:3 ratio. In roughly six Graves' hyperthyroidism patients, the study also compared T-cell repertoires from thyroid tissue with T-cell repertoires from blood. After blood sampling, hyperthyroidism patients were treated with methimazole at a starting dose of 30 mg daily, and ophthalmopathy patients were treated with high-dose intravenous methylprednisolone. To identify distinguishing TCR V-J signatures, a discovery cohort of around 100 patients was used, comprising 43 with Graves' ophthalmopathy and some 60 with stable Graves' hyperthyroidism. Prospective prediction of ophthalmopathy was tested in an independent validation cohort of 18 hyperthyroidism patients and 15 to 17 patients who later progressed to ophthalmopathy. The paper reports TCR Vbeta CDR3 sequencing of some 140 peripheral blood samples: some 41 ophthalmopathy, some 80 hyperthyroidism and approximately 17 progressor patients. General conclusions and limits of the study: In validation, the model predicted progression to ophthalmopathy with 55% to 71% sensitivity and approximately 72% specificity, a median of about 6 months before onset. No statistical method was used to set the sample size in advance, and investigators knew the group allocation. Most expanded thyroid clonotypes (frequency above 0.001) were also found in blood, which suggests that blood repertoires may mirror thyroid immune responses. A 13 V-J signature model separated ophthalmopathy from stable hyperthyroidism, with over 85% sensitivity and just under 84% specificity in cross-validation and 80%/75% in testing.

TCR beta CDR3 regions were amplified from RNA transcripts. The first round of RT-PCR for the TCR CDR3 was performed with the HTBI primer set and the Qiagen OneStep RT-PCR kit. A second multiplex PCR round built the libraries, followed by size selection and purification. Libraries were sequenced paired-end with 100 bp reads on an Illumina HiSeq2000. The authors processed their data as follows. Raw data were processed with SOAPnuke, discarding reads with adapters, uncalled bases, mean Phred below 15, or no exact constant-primer or identifier match. High-quality paired reads were merged with COPE v1.2.5, and unique nucleotide sequences were defined as clonotypes. MiTCR v1.1 was used to align clonotypes to the IMGT TRBV, TRBD and TRBJ reference segments. The analysis included only V-J combinations with a frequency above 0.0001, which together covered approximately 99% of the repertoires. The TCS score was defined as F50 (clonal expansion) divided by E x V (chaos), with BLOSUM62-based TCRdist calculated between CDR3 peptides within each V-J. Welch's t-statistics and random forest reduced roughly 530 V-J features to fewer than 15, which were used in a naive Bayes classifier (R e1071). TCRdb reran the public reads through fastp at Q25 and MiXCR, keeping productive beta chains. Rows with a matching CDR3 protein are joined into one entry that keeps the most common DNA and genes. TCRdb, rather than the study authors, made the V and J calls. Across this sample there are around 430,000 distinct CDR3 sequences, with under 15% seen only once. The top ten hold 30% to 35% of the sample.

Via the germline V gene, CDR1 is MDHEN and CDR2 SYDVKM. The CDR3 numbers 16 residues from cysteine through phenylalanine. Of the read, only the CDR3 DNA is kept; its 48 bases are in frame from base 1. Cut back by 5 bases and 5 bases, the V and J ends lie 16 bases apart. Stable Graves' hyperthyroidism was defined as the absence of progression to ophthalmopathy over 18 months of follow-up. Hyperthyroidism patients were newly diagnosed, with disease duration under 2 months, and aged 18 to 65 years. The study excluded patients with uncontrolled infections, other autoimmune diseases, pregnancy or lactation. Diagnoses relied on clinical symptoms, serum thyroxine and TRAb, thyroid ultrasound and orbital computed tomography. Ficoll-Paque density gradient centrifugation was used to isolate PBMCs from 10 ml of fresh peripheral blood. Total RNA was extracted using Trizol reagent, and RNA quality was assessed on an Agilent 2100 Bioanalyzer.

About this clonotype itself: The specificity of this receptor is unknown. Per-nucleotide qualities are absent, and no much larger clonotype sits a single base away.

This TCR was recovered from a woman aged 25 to 39 with Graves' hyperthyroidism. The rearrangement combines TRBV28 with TRBJ1-6; the D gene is perhaps TRBD1, on 5 matching bases. Sequenced material: blood. The CDR3 protein: CASSLLRDGNNSPLHF. In nucleotides, the sequence is TGTGCCAGCAGTCTCCTCCGGGACGGGAATAATTCACCCCTCCACTTT. Supplemented by the reference TRBV28 and TRBJ1-6 proteins around the CDR3, the complete variable domain is DVKVTQSSRYLVKRTGEKVFLECVQDMDHENMFWYRQDPGLGLRLIYFSYDVKMKEKGDIPEGYSVSREKKERFSLILESASTNQTSMYLCASSLLRDGNNSPLHFGNGTRLTVT.